These 14 T cell receptor beta chains came from one sample sequenced in a study of blood T cell repertoires in COVID-19. The method was immunoSEQ multiplex PCR; TCRdb's version includes in-frame clones alone and lacks a portion of them. Here the sample spans around 150,000 clones, roughly 74% being singletons. Specimen: peripheral blood. The receptors shown here come from a woman of 80 years or more with acute or convalescent COVID-19.

As DNA, the CDR3 is TGTGCCAGCAGCCAGGGACAGAGGCTCGAGCAGTACTTC. It specifies CASSQGQRLEQYF. The J gene is TRBJ2-7, the V gene TRBV3-1 (or the pseudogene TRBV3-2); TRBD1 agrees at 7 bases. CDR1 and CDR2 (germline): LGHDT, YNNKEL (reference sequence). V trimming: 3 bases; J trimming: 6 bases; junction bases outside the gene matches: 5. The CDR3 is 13 amino acids.

This clone was counted a few times. In DNA, the CDR3 is TGTGCCAGCAGCGGGGGACAGGGGGCGAGAGGCTACACCTTC. Protein: CASSGGQGARGYTF. The chain combines TRBV6-5 with TRBJ1-2; 12 nucleotides agree with TRBD1. V was pared by 6 bases and J by 8 bases, with 7 bases of the junction left unmatched. The CDR3 loop spans 14 amino acids. Looked up from germline, CDR1 is MNHEY and CDR2 is SVGAGI.

A few counts support this clone. The chain uses TRBV7-2 and TRBJ2-2, with TRBD2 identical over 9 bases. The CDR3 extends over 15 amino acids. The junction had 5 bases not matched to a gene; V was cut back by 3 bases and J by 6 bases. Germline CDR1 reads SGHTA; CDR2 reads FQGNSA. The CDR3 coding sequence is TGTGCCAGCAGCTTTGGCGGGGGGGCCCCCGGGGAGCTGTTTTTT. Translating it yields CASSFGGGAPGELFF.

This chain uses TRBV19 with TRBJ1-1, with D possibly matching TRBD1 (6 bases). V lost 4 bases and J 1 base, leaving 10 bases between the germline ends. The germline V gene has CDR1 LNHDA and CDR2 SQIVND (reference sequence). This CDR3 has 14 residues. CDR3 nucleotide sequence: TGTGCCAGTAGTAGACAGGTGGGGAACACTGAAGCTTTCTTT. It specifies CASSRQVGNTEAFF.

V usage is TRBV3-1 (or the pseudogene TRBV3-2) and J usage is TRBJ2-7; D remains unclear. This CDR3 is 12 amino acids long. Germline CDR1 reads LGHDT; CDR2 reads YNNKEL (reference sequence). V shed 2 bases and J shed 2 bases, with 4 bases lying between them. CDR3 nucleotides: TGTGCCAGCAGCCAACTCCCCTACGAGCAGTACTTC. Amino acid sequence: CASSQLPYEQYF.

The V call is TRBV19, the J call TRBJ1-1, with 10 bases matching TRBD1. Germline trimming cut 1 base from V and 5 bases from J; bases unmatched to any gene: 7. The CDR3 is 16 residues long. Germline V gene data show CDR1 as LNHDA and CDR2 as SQIVND (reference sequence). CDR3 sequence: CASSIGDRGLWTEAFF. The CDR3, as DNA: TGTGCCAGTAGTATAGGAGACAGGGGGCTGTGGACTGAAGCTTTCTTT.

The chain employs TRBV18 and TRBJ2-2, with 8 bases fitting TRBD1. Germline values: CDR1 KGHSH, CDR2 LQKENI. V trimming: 4 bases; J trimming: 5 bases; junction bases outside the gene matches: 9. The CDR3 loop spans 16 amino acids. The CDR3: CASSQIGQGRTGELFF. The CDR3 nucleotides are TGTGCCAGCTCACAAATTGGACAGGGACGGACCGGGGAGCTGTTTTTT.

The V call is TRBV28, the J call TRBJ2-5; D may be TRBD2 (5 bases). Per germline, CDR1 MDHEN and CDR2 SYDVKM. Trimming removed 2 bases from V and 7 bases from J, with 17 bases in between. CDR3 size: 15 residues. The CDR3 nucleotides are TGTGCCAGCAGTTTACGCTCAGCAGCCCGGGGGACCCAGTACTTC. As protein: CASSLRSAARGTQYF.

The chain is built from TRBV5-1 and TRBJ2-1; TRBD2 agrees at 7 bases. Germline V gene data show CDR1 as SGHRS and CDR2 as YFSETQ. This CDR3 has 15 residues. The V and J ends lost 6 bases and 0 bases, in that order; junction bases with no gene match: 6. CDR3 sequence (DNA): TGCGCCAGCAAGGCGGGAGCCGACTCCTACAATGAGCAGTTCTTC. It specifies CASKAGADSYNEQFF.

The chain employs TRBV7-4 and TRBJ1-2; TRBD1 aligns across 9 bases. The CDR3 length is 17 residues. Trimming took 1 base from V and 5 from J; bases not matched to a gene: 11. Germline V gene sequence: CDR1 SGHVT, CDR2 SQSDAQ. In DNA, the CDR3 is TGTGCCAGCAGCTTAGAGGGCACAGGGGGCGTAAGGTATGGCTACACCTTC. This translates into CASSLEGTGGVRYGYTF.

V usage is TRBV6-2 or TRBV6-3 and J usage is TRBJ2-7, with D tentatively TRBD1 (6 bases). The CDR3 loop spans 15 amino acids. Per the germline V gene, CDR1 is MNHEY and CDR2 is SVGEGT. Trimming stripped 2 bases from V and 3 bases from J, with 14 bases between. CDR3 bases: TGTGCCAGCAGTTACCCCGGTCAGGGGAGCTACGAGCAGTACTTC. This gives the protein CASSYPGQGSYEQYF.

The CDR3 sequence: CASSENGPFGEQYF. CDR3 DNA sequence: TGTGCCAGCAGTGAAAATGGGCCCTTCGGCGAGCAGTACTTC. This rearrangement joins TRBV2 to TRBJ2-7, with unresolved D. The CDR3 totals 14 residues. The ends were cut back, 2 bases at V and 6 bases at J, with 14 bases in the middle. Germline-derived CDR1 and CDR2 are SNHLY and FYNNEI.

The chain couples TRBV5-1 to TRBJ1-3; 7 positions match TRBD1. This CDR3 comprises 13 residues. Germline V lookup: CDR1 SGHRS, CDR2 YFSETQ. V dropped 4 bases and J dropped 8; count of bases not matched to a gene: 6. This CDR3 reads CASSQDRADTIYF. CDR3 coding DNA: TGCGCCAGCAGCCAAGACAGGGCTGACACCATATATTTT.

This chain joins TRBV4-1 and TRBJ2-7, with D tentatively TRBD1 (6 bases). The CDR3 loop spans 18 amino acids. The germline V gene has CDR1 MGHRA and CDR2 YSYEKL. V was trimmed by 0 bases and J by 3 bases, leaving 21 bases between them. The CDR3 spells CASSQDWAPLTGYYEQYF. CDR3 DNA: TGCGCCAGCAGCCAAGATTGGGCGCCCCTGACAGGTTACTACGAGCAGTACTTC.